The present entry profiles one T cell receptor beta chain with its context. Other DNA sequences in this specimen translate into the identical CDR3. This entry comes from a study of cytotoxic CD8 clonotypes in ibrutinib-treated CLL. This CDR3 is 12 amino acids long. V lost 1 base and J lost 7, with 5 bases in between. Germline V gene data show CDR1 as SGDLS and CDR2 as YYNGEE. Here immunoSEQ multiplex PCR was the method, and the copy in TCRdb shows in-frame clones only, minus some. This sample has 140,000 to 150,000 clones, with 76% found just once. This chain uses TRBV9 with TRBJ2-2, with no clear D. This sequence was found in a human donor with chronic lymphocytic leukemia. The material sequenced was PBMCs, taken after 24 months of ibrutinib treatment. The CDR3 spells CASSVIGGELFF. The CDR3 DNA reads TGTGCCAGCAGCGTAATTGGCGGGGAGCTGTTTTTT.